Below are 15 T cell receptor beta chains sequenced from a single sample in a study of blood T cell repertoires in COVID-19. Sequencing used immunoSEQ multiplex PCR; TCRdb keeps in-frame clones, though not all of them. The data hold about 230,000 clones, with around 78% observed a single time. The specimen was peripheral blood. The receptors derive from a woman in her 70s with active or convalescent COVID-19.

The CDR3 here is CASSVGKELNEQYF. The CDR3 DNA reads as TGTGCCAGCAGCGTAGGTAAAGAGTTAAACGAGCAGTACTTC. The V call is TRBV9, the J call TRBJ2-7; D call uncertain. Trimming shortened V by 0 bases and J by 5 bases, and 12 bases separated the two germline ends. This CDR3 comprises 14 residues. CDR1 and CDR2 from the germline V gene are SGDLS and YYNGEE.

The CDR3 protein is CASSFVGDGYTF. The CDR3 nucleotides read TGTGCCAGCAGCTTTGTAGGGGATGGCTACACCTTC. This chain joins TRBV5-4 and TRBJ1-2, with D perhaps TRBD1 (5 bases). Germline CDR1 SGHNT, CDR2 YYREEE (reference sequence). V dropped 2 bases and J dropped 6 bases, with 8 bases sitting between them. The CDR3 length is 12 residues.

The chain has TRBV6-2 or TRBV6-3 and TRBJ2-7, with D uncertain. The V end was cut by 6 bases, the J end by 6 bases, with 12 bases between. The CDR3 is 12 amino acids. Looked up from germline, CDR1 is MNHEY and CDR2 is SVGEGT. The chain's CDR3 is CASSSFVSEQYF. CDR3 DNA sequence: TGTGCCAGCAGCTCCTTCGTCAGCGAGCAGTACTTC.

V is TRBV4-3 and J is TRBJ2-7, with TRBD2 identical over 7 bases. Germline-derived CDR1 and CDR2 are LGHNA and YSLEER. J gave up 4 bases and V 1 base, and 10 bases lay outside the gene matches. The CDR3 is 16 amino acids. In DNA, the CDR3 is TGCGCCAGCAGCCAAGGACCTAGCGGAGGTACATACGAGCAGTACTTC. Protein: CASSQGPSGGTYEQYF.

This clone was counted between two and nine times. The chain joins TRBV5-1 to TRBJ1-4, with 10 bases that match TRBD1. The CDR3 is 14 amino acids. V lost 5 bases, J lost 8 bases, and 6 bases stayed unmatched. Per the germline V gene, CDR1 is SGHRS and CDR2 is YFSETQ. This chain's CDR3 is CASRPGQGREKLFF. The DNA for the CDR3 is TGCGCCAGCAGACCGGGACAGGGGCGGGAAAAACTGTTTTTT.

The V call is TRBV11-3, the J call TRBJ1-1; D remains ambiguous. The germline V gene encodes CDR1 SGHNT and CDR2 YENEEA. Trimming took off 3 bases at V and 2 bases at J, with 7 bases between the two ends. The CDR3 consists of 13 residues. The CDR3, as DNA: TGTGCCAGCAGCTTCTCTTTTAACACTGAAGCTTTCTTT. This gives the protein CASSFSFNTEAFF.

The J gene is TRBJ2-6, the V gene TRBV5-4; no reliable D call. CDR3 length: 18 amino acids. The germline CDR1 and CDR2 sequences are SGHNT and YYREEE (reference sequence). Trimming cost V 0 bases and J 0 bases, with 13 bases left between them. The CDR3 nucleotides read TGTGCCAGCAGCTTGGACCCCCCACAGACCTCTGGGGCCAACGTCCTGACTTTC. As protein: CASSLDPPQTSGANVLTF.

The chain is built from TRBV6-5 and TRBJ2-2, with TRBD2 identical over 7 bases. Per germline, CDR1 MNHEY and CDR2 SVGAGI. With 7 bases clipped from V and 4 bases from J, the junction kept 6 bases outside the gene matches. There are 14 residues in the CDR3. The CDR3 DNA follows: TGTGCCAGCACCAGCGGGGTGAGCACCGGGGAGCTGTTTTTT. The encoded protein is CASTSGVSTGELFF.

This clone was seen only a few times. The rearrangement uses TRBV4-1 and TRBJ2-7, with TRBD1 identical over 8 bases. With V trimmed by 7 bases and J by 11 bases, 10 bases remained unmatched. Per germline, CDR1 MGHRA and CDR2 YSYEKL. The CDR3 loop spans 12 amino acids. The CDR3 DNA follows: TGCGCCAGCAACAACGGACAGGGAAAGGAGTACTTC. This encodes CASNNGQGKEYF.

This chain joins TRBV12-5 and TRBJ2-7; TRBD2 matches 7 bases. Trimming removed 8 bases from V and 0 bases from J; junction bases left unmatched: 7. Germline CDR1 and CDR2: LGHNT and FRNRAP. The CDR3 is made up of 14 amino acids. In DNA form, the CDR3 reads TGTGCTAGTCCCTGGTGCGGGGGCTCCTACGAGCAGTACTTC. It encodes CASPWCGGSYEQYF.

The V and J genes are TRBV7-2 and TRBJ1-1, with D maybe TRBD1 (6 bases). The V end was cut by 4 bases, the J end by 1 base, with 19 bases between. The germline V gene has CDR1 SGHTA and CDR2 FQGNSA. There are 17 residues in the CDR3. CDR3 DNA: TGTGCCAGCAGCTCCCCCCCGGGACACGGAAGGAACACTGAAGCTTTCTTT. Amino acid sequence: CASSSPPGHGRNTEAFF.

The chain is built from TRBV18 and TRBJ1-2; 9 bases match TRBD1. Germline V gives CDR1 KGHSH, CDR2 LQKENI. Trimming at V came to 5 bases and at J to 6 bases, leaving 10 bases not matched to a gene. The CDR3 covers 15 residues. The DNA of the CDR3 is TGTGCCAGCTCAACTAAACAGGGGGCAGATGATGGCTACACCTTC. This sequence encodes CASSTKQGADDGYTF.

The chain has TRBV27 and TRBJ2-7; D uncertain. The ends were cut back, 2 bases at V and 0 bases at J, with 8 bases in the middle. Germline CDR1 is MNHEY and CDR2 is SMNVEV (reference sequence). CDR3 size: 14 residues. Here the CDR3 DNA reads TGTGCCAGCAGTTTAGGAGCAACCTCCTACGAGCAGTACTTC. Amino acids: CASSLGATSYEQYF.

The chain joins TRBV9 to TRBJ1-3; 9 bases line up with TRBD1. This CDR3 is built from 15 residues. J gave up 4 bases and V 2 bases, and 4 bases lay outside the gene matches. From germline, CDR1 is SGDLS and CDR2 YYNGEE. The CDR3 nucleotides read TGTGCCAGCAGCGTCGGGACAGGGTACGGAAACACCATATATTTT. Its translation: CASSVGTGYGNTIYF.

This clone was counted once. This rearrangement joins TRBV7-9 to TRBJ1-6; 7 nucleotides line up with TRBD1. There are 15 residues in the CDR3. Germline CDR1 SEHNR, CDR2 FQNEAQ (reference sequence). V was pared by 5 bases and J by 10 bases, with 11 bases of the junction left unmatched. For the CDR3, the DNA is TGTGCCAGCAGCAACCGACAGGGCGCAAGATCACCCCTCCACTTT. Translated, it gives CASSNRQGARSPLHF. Together with reference TRBV7-9 and TRBJ1-6, the CDR3 gives the full variable domain: DTGVSQNPRHKITKRGQNVTFRCDPISEHNRLYWYRQTLGQGPEFLTYFQNEAQLEKSRLLSDRFSAERPKGSFSTLEIQRTEQGDSAMYLCASSNRQGARSPLHFGNGTRLTVT.